This TCR beta chain comes out of a study of early T cells in non-severe SARS-CoV-2 infection. Via MiXCR, TCRdb re-called the 5' RACE reads, giving one row per CDR3 protein. The sample has fewer than 40,000 distinct CDR3 sequences, around 5.7% seen once. In this sample, this clonotype turned up many times. Germline V gene data show CDR1 as MDHEN and CDR2 as SYDVKM. The V end lost 5 bases, the J end lost 8 bases, and 13 bases lay between the germline ends. This CDR3 has 13 residues. The sequence was obtained from an adult who was a healthcare worker with PCR-confirmed SARS-CoV-2 infection or an uninfected control (not recorded which). The specimen sequenced was whole blood. The genes are TRBV28 and TRBJ2-4; D is unresolved. CDR3 DNA sequence: TGTGCCAGCAGTCCGAAAGATGCGGACATTCAGTACTTC. It is translated as CASSPKDADIQYF.